This record covers a single T cell receptor (beta chain). Its specificity is not known. The data derive from a study of cytomegalovirus exposure and HLA in healthy donors. Study background: When fewer than 500 donors were genotyped, roughly 80% of them were found to fall in the Caucasian-associated ancestry cluster. Study-wide findings and caveats: The study designated roughly 150 TCR beta chains cytomegalovirus-associated. Among the most significant clusters, several appeared linked to common viral pathogens in a later analysis.

Vbeta (60) and Jbeta (13) primers were used in the PCR. Assay: immunoSEQ multiplex PCR; the TCRdb copy retains only in-frame clones and omits some. Of about 130,000 clones listed, around three quarters were seen once; the top ten hold around 13%. This CDR3 has 15 residues. CDR1 and CDR2 from the germline V gene are MRHNA and SNTAGT. Trimming cost V 0 bases and J 5 bases, with 13 bases left between them. The receptor comes from a woman aged 55-69 years in good health and CMV-seropositive. Sequenced: PBMCs. This chain uses TRBV6-4 with TRBJ2-5; D is perhaps TRBD1 (7 bases). CDR3 sequence (DNA): TGTGCCAGCAGTGACTCGAACGCAGGGGGGGAGACCCAGTACTTC. Its protein product is CASSDSNAGGETQYF.